This T cell receptor (beta chain) stems from a study of control samples from healthy donors and cancer patients. This clone was seen a few times. TCRdb keeps only in-frame clones here, not all; method: immunoSEQ multiplex PCR. The sample shows about 130,000 clones, roughly 88% of them seen only once. Source material: blood. This clonotype was obtained from a man aged 50 to 59 in good health.

Here the CDR3 DNA reads TGTGCCAGCAGCTTGGGGACTAGCGGCCTAGACGAGCAGTACTTC. As protein: CASSLGTSGLDEQYF. The rearrangement uses TRBV5-4 and TRBJ2-7, with TRBD2 matching 10 bases. The V gene end was trimmed by 0 bases and the J gene end by 5 bases; junction bases not matched to a gene: 5. The CDR3 length is 15 residues. The germline V gene has CDR1 SGHNT and CDR2 YYREEE (reference sequence).